This T cell receptor (beta chain) was sequenced in a study of T cells in Graves' hyperthyroidism and ophthalmopathy. With regard to this clonotype: The junction and the germline gene differ at one end; a read error may be behind it.

The source material, RNA transcripts, was used to amplify TCR beta CDR3 regions. TCR CDR3 regions were first amplified by RT-PCR with HTBI primers. Each CDR3 protein is one row after TCRdb ran MiXCR on the multiplex PCR reads. Counted here are over 45,000 distinct CDR3 sequences, around 49% occurring once; the ten biggest clones make up over 30%. CDR3 size: 14 residues. In germline, CDR1 is LNHDA, CDR2 SQIVND (reference sequence). The sequence was collected from a woman in her fifties or sixties with Graves' hyperthyroidism. Sequencing was done on a sample of peripheral blood or thyroid tissue (not recorded which). The rearrangement links TRBV19 to TRBJ1-2, with 7 nucleotides matching TRBD1. As DNA, the CDR3 is TGTGCCAGTATTATGAGGGGGCGACCCTATGGCTACGCCTTC. It yields the protein CASIMRGRPYGYAF.